Following are 23 T cell receptor beta chains from one sample sequenced in a study of human T cells and chemical hapten exposure. Time point described: patch test 2, 6 weeks after DPC sensitization. The sample's treatment: therapeutic diphenylcyclopropenone sensitization with weekly scalp DPC. TCRdb re-called the RACE reads with MiXCR, one entry per CDR3 protein. The repertoire holds 90,000 to 110,000 distinct CDR3 sequences, with roughly a tenth as singletons. Material: whole blood, obtained in connection with sensitization to the hapten diphenylcyclopropenone (DPC). The receptors stem from a woman between 40 and 55 years old with alopecia areata. Some clones in this sample may be carry-over from other donors' samples.

This sequence joins TRBV29-1 and TRBJ1-5, with D tentatively TRBD1 (5 bases). In germline, CDR1 is SQVTM, CDR2 ANQGSEA. Trimming shortened V by 4 bases and J by 6 bases, and 13 bases separated the two germline ends. The CDR3 length is 13 residues. As DNA, the CDR3 is TGCAGCGTTGCGGGGGGGGATGCTCAGCCCCAGCATTTT. It yields the protein CSVAGGDAQPQHF.

This clonotype has at least ten counts. This rearrangement joins TRBV3-1 to TRBJ2-7, with D possibly being TRBD1 or TRBD2 (5 bases each). V shed 6 bases and J shed 0 bases, with 15 bases lying between them. There are 15 residues in the CDR3. Germline V gene lookup returns CDR1 LGHDT and CDR2 YNNKEL (reference sequence). The CDR3 here is CASSFRASGSYEQYF. The CDR3 nucleotides are TGTGCCAGCAGTTTCAGGGCCAGCGGCTCCTACGAGCAGTACTTC.

In nucleotides, the CDR3 is TGTGCCAGCAGCGATCCCTTGAAGGAGACCCAGTACTTC. Its protein product is CASSDPLKETQYF. The rearrangement uses TRBV9 and TRBJ2-5; D call uncertain. CDR3 length equals 13 residues. Germline assignment: CDR1 SGDLS and CDR2 YYNGEE. Between the trimmed V and J ends, which lost 3 bases and 5 bases, there was a span of 11 bases.

Ten or more counts support this clonotype. V gene TRBV29-1 combines with J gene TRBJ2-5; a possible D gene is TRBD1 (6 bases). Looked up from germline, CDR1 is SQVTM and CDR2 is ANQGSEA. Trimming removed 4 bases at V and 5 bases at J, with 11 bases between. The CDR3 totals 12 residues. The CDR3 reads CSVGQGMETQYF. The DNA of the CDR3 is TGCAGCGTTGGGCAGGGGATGGAGACCCAGTACTTC.

The chain is built from TRBV7-2 and TRBJ2-5, with TRBD2 identical over 10 bases. The CDR3 has 16 amino acids. Germline V lookup: CDR1 SGHTA, CDR2 FQGNSA. The junction had 4 bases not matched to a gene; V was cut back by 2 bases and J by 1 base. The CDR3 nucleotides read TGTGCCAGCAGCTTAACGAGCGGGGGGGCCCAAGAGACCCAGTACTTC. Its translation is CASSLTSGGAQETQYF.

To note about this clonotype: One end of the junction is discordant with germline, which a read error may explain. V usage is TRBV5-4 and J usage is TRBJ1-5; D gene ambiguous. Looked up from germline, CDR1 is SGHNT and CDR2 is YYREEE (reference sequence). The CDR3 has 17 residues. CDR3 protein: CASSLEARAYSNQSQHF. CDR3 DNA: TGTGCCAGCAGCTTGGAGGCCCGGGCCTATAGCAATCAGTCCCAGCATTTT.

This chain connects TRBV9 to TRBJ2-2, with D perhaps TRBD1 (5 bases). In germline, CDR1 is SGDLS, CDR2 YYNGEE. The CDR3 runs to 16 residues. Trimming removed 2 bases at V and 3 bases at J, with 14 bases between. The CDR3 loop reads CASSVADSLYTGELFF. In DNA form, the CDR3 reads TGTGCCAGCAGCGTTGCTGACAGTCTTTACACCGGGGAGCTGTTTTTT.

This clonotype was recorded at least ten times. This chain uses TRBV10-1 with TRBJ1-1; D remains unclear. CDR1 is WNHNN and CDR2 is SYGVQD in the germline V gene (reference sequence). The ends were cut back, 4 bases at V and 6 bases at J, with 12 bases in the middle. CDR3 size: 13 residues. CDR3 sequence reads: CASSALGRAEAFF. For the CDR3, the DNA is TGCGCCAGCAGTGCCTTGGGAAGGGCTGAAGCTTTCTTT.

This chain connects TRBV28 to TRBJ2-7; D gene uncertain. Germline CDR1 reads MDHEN; CDR2 reads SYDVKM. CDR3 length: 14 residues. V was shortened by 5 bases and J by 2 bases, with 13 bases between the two germline ends. The CDR3 DNA follows: TGTGCCAGCAGTCAAGCGTTTCATGCCTACGAGCAGTACTTC. Encoded protein: CASSQAFHAYEQYF.

The chain joins TRBV27 to TRBJ2-2; tentative D call: TRBD2 (6 bases). Germline CDR1 is MNHEY and CDR2 is SMNVEV (reference sequence). The CDR3 extends over 13 amino acids. Trimming left V 3 bases short and J 6 bases short, with 8 bases between. CDR3 coding DNA: TGTGCCAGCAGTTTGCCGGGGGCCGGGGAGCTGTTTTTT. Translation gives CASSLPGAGELFF.

V usage is TRBV9 and J usage is TRBJ2-6; possibly TRBD1 for D (5 bases). The CDR3 has 17 residues. Germline CDR1 reads SGDLS; CDR2 reads YYNGEE. Trimming stripped 0 bases from V and 0 bases from J, with 10 bases between. CDR3: CASSVALRVSGANVLTF. The CDR3 DNA reads as TGTGCCAGCAGCGTAGCTCTCAGGGTCTCTGGGGCCAACGTCCTGACTTTC.

The chain uses TRBV24-1 and TRBJ2-1, with 8 bases aligning to TRBD1. CDR1 and CDR2 (germline): KGHDR, SFDVKD. The V and J ends lost 4 bases and 6 bases, in that order; junction bases with no gene match: 7. CDR3 length equals 15 residues. The CDR3 reads CATSDRGLGINEQFF. In DNA, the CDR3 is TGTGCCACCAGTGACAGGGGGCTCGGAATCAATGAGCAGTTCTTC.

This clonotype has ten or more counts. The chain couples TRBV7-9 to TRBJ1-2, with 11 bases fitting TRBD1. The CDR3 has 17 amino acids. Germline CDR1 and CDR2: SEHNR and FQNEAQ (reference sequence). V was clipped by 2 bases and J by 1 base; unmatched bases: 6. The CDR3 region is CASSLRGQGGSNYGYTF. Here the CDR3 DNA reads TGTGCCAGCAGCTTAAGGGGACAGGGGGGAAGTAACTATGGCTACACCTTC.

In this sample, this clonotype turned up many times. The rearrangement joins TRBV3-1 to TRBJ2-1, with 10 bases that match TRBD2. CDR1 and CDR2 (germline): LGHDT, YNNKEL (reference sequence). There are 15 residues in the CDR3. With V trimmed by 6 bases and J by 4 bases, 6 bases remained unmatched. The DNA for the CDR3 is TGTGCCAGCAGACCGGGACTAGCGAATTACAATGAGCAGTTCTTC. It is translated as CASRPGLANYNEQFF.

The chain joins TRBV7-9 to TRBJ2-1; D gene unclear. V shed 2 bases and J shed 3 bases, with 11 bases lying between them. The CDR3 covers 15 residues. CDR1 SEHNR and CDR2 FQNEAQ come from the germline V gene (reference sequence). The CDR3 DNA is TGTGCCAGCAGCTTACCAGCCACCTTCTACAATGAGCAGTTCTTC. Amino acid sequence: CASSLPATFYNEQFF.

In its sample, this clonotype was seen a few times. This chain links TRBV11-2 with TRBJ2-1; no clear D. The CDR3 loop spans 12 amino acids. With 4 bases removed from V and 9 bases from J, the gap between germline ends came to 10 bases. In germline, CDR1 is SGHAT, CDR2 FQNNGV. In DNA form, the CDR3 reads TGTGCCAGCAGCTCCCCTCCCGGTGAGCAGTTCTTC. The encoded protein is CASSSPPGEQFF.

The chain links TRBV5-1 to TRBJ2-6, with D perhaps matching TRBD1 or TRBD2 (5 bases each). V lost 2 bases, J lost 4 bases, and 10 bases lay in between. The CDR3 runs 15 residues. Per the germline V gene, CDR1 is SGHRS and CDR2 is YFSETQ. The CDR3 DNA is TGCGCCAGCAGCTTTTCCGGGGCCGGGGCCAACGTCCTGACTTTC. This sequence encodes CASSFSGAGANVLTF. The full variable domain, its missing parts supplied by reference TRBV5-1 and TRBJ2-6, is KAGVTQTPRYLIKTRGQQVTLSCSPISGHRSVSWYQQTPGQGLQFLFEYFSETQRNKGNFPGRFSGRQFSNSRSEMNVSTLELGDSALYLCASSFSGAGANVLTFGAGSRLTVL.

This clonotype was observed a few times. V and J are TRBV29-1 and TRBJ1-5, with D perhaps matching TRBD1 (6 bases). The CDR3 is 12 amino acids. Germline values: CDR1 SQVTM, CDR2 ANQGSEA. The V end lost 4 bases, the J end lost 6 bases, and 10 bases lay between the germline ends. The CDR3 protein is CSVGEQGQPQHF. The CDR3 nucleotides read TGCAGCGTTGGGGAACAGGGTCAGCCCCAGCATTTT.

The CDR3 loop reads CASSFVGQPQHF. The DNA for the CDR3 is TGTGCCAGCAGTTTCGTCGGGCAGCCCCAGCATTTT. The chain has TRBV6-5 and TRBJ1-5; D gene ambiguous. Germline V gene lookup returns CDR1 MNHEY and CDR2 SVGAGI. This CDR3 region has 12 residues. The ends were cut back, 4 bases at V and 7 bases at J, with 8 bases in the middle.

This clonotype was seen a handful of times. The chain links TRBV12-3 or TRBV12-4 to TRBJ2-2; weak D call: TRBD1 (6 bases). This CDR3 contains 15 residues. V shed 6 bases and J shed 3 bases, with 14 bases lying between them. DNA of the CDR3: TGTGCCAGCAGGGGGGCGGGCCATGACACCGGGGAGCTGTTTTTT. Its translation: CASRGAGHDTGELFF.

The chain's CDR3 is CASSLVGTGPQETQYF. CDR3 in DNA: TGTGCCAGCAGCTTAGTGGGGACAGGTCCCCAGGAGACCCAGTACTTC. The chain uses TRBV7-9 and TRBJ2-5, with TRBD1 matching 8 bases. The germline V gene encodes CDR1 SEHNR and CDR2 FQNEAQ (reference sequence). The CDR3 has 16 amino acids. V dropped 1 base and J dropped 5; count of bases not matched to a gene: 9.

This clonotype was picked up a small number of times. This chain links TRBV12-3 or TRBV12-4 with TRBJ1-5; 8 nucleotides agree with TRBD1. The CDR3 has 15 residues. V lost 5 bases to trimming and J lost 3 bases; unmatched junction nucleotides: 6. Written as DNA, the CDR3 is TGTGCCAGCAGTCTCCAGGGGGCCCCCAATCAGCCCCAGCATTTT. It translates to CASSLQGAPNQPQHF.

This clonotype was observed many times. The chain couples TRBV12-2 to TRBJ2-1; the DNA was not compared with TRBD1, the D call given in the table. TRBV12-2 is flagged as a pseudogene. The CDR3 contains 16 residues. In DNA, the CDR3 is TGTGCAAGTCGCTTTTCGCGGGCAGGGATGAGCAATGAGCAGTTCTTC. It translates to CASRFSRAGMSNEQFF.